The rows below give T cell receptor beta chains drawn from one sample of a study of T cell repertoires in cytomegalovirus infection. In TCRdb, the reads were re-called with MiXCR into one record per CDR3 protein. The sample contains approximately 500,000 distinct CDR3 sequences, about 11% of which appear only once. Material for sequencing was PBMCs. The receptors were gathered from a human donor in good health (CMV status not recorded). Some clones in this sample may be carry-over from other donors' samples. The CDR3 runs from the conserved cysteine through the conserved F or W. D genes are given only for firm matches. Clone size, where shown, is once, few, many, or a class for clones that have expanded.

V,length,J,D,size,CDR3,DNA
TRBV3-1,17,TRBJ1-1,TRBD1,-,CASSQERQGRSYTEAFF,TGTGCCAGCAGCCAAGAAAGACAGGGGCGCTCATACACTGAAGCTTTCTTT
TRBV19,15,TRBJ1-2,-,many,CASRRTAKGPDGYTF,TGTGCCAGTAGAAGGACAGCAAAGGGTCCGGATGGCTACACCTTC
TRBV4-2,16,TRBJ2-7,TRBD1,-,CASSHRYRGQGYEQYF,TGTGCCAGCAGCCACCGTTACAGGGGACAGGGCTACGAGCAGTACTTC
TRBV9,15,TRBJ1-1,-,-,CASSEGQQWGAEAFF,TGTGCCAGCAGCGAGGGTCAACAATGGGGGGCTGAAGCTTTCTTT
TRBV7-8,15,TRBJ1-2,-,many,CASSKGGGRSYGYTF,TGTGCCAGCAGCAAAGGGGGGGGCCGCTCCTATGGCTACACCTTC
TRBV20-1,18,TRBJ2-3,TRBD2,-,CSAPGPLRLAGDTDTQYF,TGCAGTGCACCGGGGCCCCTGAGACTAGCGGGGGACACAGATACGCAGTATTTT
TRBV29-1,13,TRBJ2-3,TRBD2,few,CSVRAGGTDTQYF,TGCAGCGTTCGGGCGGGGGGCACAGATACGCAGTATTTT
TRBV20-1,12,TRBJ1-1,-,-,CSARRQATEAFF,TGCAGTGCCCGTCGACAGGCCACTGAAGCTTTCTTT
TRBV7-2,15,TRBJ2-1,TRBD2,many,CASSLGGTSLNEQFF,TGTGCCAGCAGTTTAGGGGGGACTAGCTTAAATGAGCAGTTCTTC
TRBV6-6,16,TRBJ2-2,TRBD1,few,CASIGGDRGNTGELFF,TGTGCCAGCATCGGGGGGGACAGGGGGAACACCGGGGAGCTGTTTTTT
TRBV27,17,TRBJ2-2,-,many,CASSLDPHRANTGELFF,TGTGCCAGCAGTTTAGACCCTCACCGCGCGAACACCGGGGAGCTGTTTTTT
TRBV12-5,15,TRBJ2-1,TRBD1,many,CASGITGGPNNEQFF,TGTGCTAGTGGAATAACAGGGGGCCCTAACAATGAGCAGTTCTTC
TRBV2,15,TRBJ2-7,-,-,CASSVSSGGPYEQYF,TGTGCCAGCAGTGTCAGTAGCGGTGGACCCTACGAGCAGTACTTC
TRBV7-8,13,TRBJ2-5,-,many,CASSLGVRDTQYF,TGTGCCAGCAGTTTGGGAGTGAGGGACACCCAGTACTTC
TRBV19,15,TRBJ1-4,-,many,CASSPPGVRTEKLFF,TGTGCCAGTAGTCCCCCCGGGGTGAGGACTGAAAAACTGTTTTTT
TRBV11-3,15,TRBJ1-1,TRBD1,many,CASSLPTGRNTEAFF,TGTGCCAGCAGCCTCCCGACAGGGCGGAACACTGAAGCTTTCTTT
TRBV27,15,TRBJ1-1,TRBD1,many,CASRISGTGRTEAFF,TGTGCCAGCAGGATCTCCGGGACAGGGAGGACTGAAGCTTTCTTT
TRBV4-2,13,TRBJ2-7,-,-,CASRRESSYEQYF,TGTGCCAGCAGACGGGAGAGCTCCTACGAGCAGTACTTC
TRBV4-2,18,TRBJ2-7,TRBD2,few,CASSQALLAGANSYEQYF,TGTGCCAGCAGCCAAGCGTTGCTAGCGGGAGCCAACTCCTACGAGCAGTACTTC
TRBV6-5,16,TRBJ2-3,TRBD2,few,CASSYSLADYTDTQYF,TGTGCCAGCAGTTACAGCCTAGCGGATTACACAGATACGCAGTATTTT
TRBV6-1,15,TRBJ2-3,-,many,CASSLRQIGTDTQYF,TGTGCCAGCAGTTTGAGACAGATAGGCACAGATACGCAGTATTTT
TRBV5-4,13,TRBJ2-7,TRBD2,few,CASSLFLAAEQYF,TGTGCCAGCAGCTTGTTCCTAGCGGCTGAGCAGTACTTC
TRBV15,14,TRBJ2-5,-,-,CATSRDRSQETQYF,TGTGCCACCAGCAGAGATCGATCTCAAGAGACCCAGTACTTC
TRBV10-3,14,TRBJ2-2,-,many,CAISVRSNTGELFF,TGTGCCATCAGTGTAAGGTCGAACACCGGGGAGCTGTTTTTT
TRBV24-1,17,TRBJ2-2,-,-,CATSDPPGVLATGELFF,TGTGCCACCAGTGACCCCCCGGGCGTCCTGGCCACCGGGGAGCTGTTTTTT
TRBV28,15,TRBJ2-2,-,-,CASSSGLPNTGELFF,TGTGCCAGCAGTTCCGGACTGCCGAACACCGGGGAGCTGTTTTTT
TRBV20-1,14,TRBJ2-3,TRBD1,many,CSAFDPQGTDTQYF,TGCAGTGCTTTTGACCCACAGGGGACAGATACGCAGTATTTT
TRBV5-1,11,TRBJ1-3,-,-,CASSGEGPRYF,TGCGCCAGCAGCGGCGAGGGGCCACGCTATTTT
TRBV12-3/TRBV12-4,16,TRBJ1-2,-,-,CASSPAGGRANYGYTF,TGTGCCAGCAGCCCGGCGGGGGGGCGAGCTAACTATGGCTACACCTTC
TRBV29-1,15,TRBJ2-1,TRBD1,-,CSVEWGGTGINEQFF,TGCAGCGTTGAATGGGGTGGGACAGGCATCAATGAGCAGTTCTTC
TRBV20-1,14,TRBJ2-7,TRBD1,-,CSAASGTVTYEQYF,TGCAGTGCCGCCTCCGGGACAGTGACCTACGAGCAGTACTTC
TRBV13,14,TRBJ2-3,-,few,CASSQRPSGDTQYF,TGTGCCAGCAGCCAACGGCCATCGGGGGATACGCAGTATTTT